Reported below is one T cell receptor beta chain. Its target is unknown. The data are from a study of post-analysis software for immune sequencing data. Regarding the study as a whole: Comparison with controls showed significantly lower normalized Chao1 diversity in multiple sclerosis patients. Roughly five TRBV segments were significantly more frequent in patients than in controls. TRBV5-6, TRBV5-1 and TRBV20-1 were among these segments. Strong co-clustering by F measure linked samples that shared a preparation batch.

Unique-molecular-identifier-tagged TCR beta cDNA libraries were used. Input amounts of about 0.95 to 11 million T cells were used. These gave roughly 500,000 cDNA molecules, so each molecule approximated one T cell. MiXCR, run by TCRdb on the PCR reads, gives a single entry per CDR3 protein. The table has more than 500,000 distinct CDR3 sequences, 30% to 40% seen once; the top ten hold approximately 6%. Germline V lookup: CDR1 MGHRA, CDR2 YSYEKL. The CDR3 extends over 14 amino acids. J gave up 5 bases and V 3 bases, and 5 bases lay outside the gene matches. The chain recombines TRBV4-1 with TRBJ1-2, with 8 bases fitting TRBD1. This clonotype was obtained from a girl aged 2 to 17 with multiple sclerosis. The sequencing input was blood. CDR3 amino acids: CASSQTTGVYGYTF. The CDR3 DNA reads TGCGCCAGCAGCCAGACGACAGGGGTTTATGGCTACACCTTC.